This paragraph covers one TCR beta chain sequence. Antigen unknown. This record belongs to a study of cytomegalovirus exposure and HLA in healthy donors. Study at large: HLA-typed donors were the source of approximately 86 million unique TCRs held in an early data release. General observations from the study: Rarity held for most TCR sequences, but there were some public TCRs that occurred in many donors. Near-uniform donor sequencing depth was presumed by presence/absence analyses.

The PCR used 60 Vbeta and 13 Jbeta primers. TCRdb keeps only in-frame clones here, not all; method: immunoSEQ multiplex PCR. The repertoire holds about 180,000 clones, with 75% to 80% as singletons. Germline loops: CDR1 SGHTA, CDR2 FQGTGA. V was shortened by 2 bases and J by 9 bases, with 20 bases between the two germline ends. This CDR3 is built from 16 residues. The sequenced sample was PBMCs. This receptor was identified in a man aged 40-55 years in good health and CMV-seropositive. The chain couples TRBV7-3 to TRBJ2-1, with a tentative D call TRBD1 (5 bases). The CDR3 sequence is CASSLGQVGSQGEQFF. The CDR3, as DNA: TGTGCCAGCAGCTTAGGTCAAGTAGGGTCGCAGGGTGAGCAGTTCTTC.